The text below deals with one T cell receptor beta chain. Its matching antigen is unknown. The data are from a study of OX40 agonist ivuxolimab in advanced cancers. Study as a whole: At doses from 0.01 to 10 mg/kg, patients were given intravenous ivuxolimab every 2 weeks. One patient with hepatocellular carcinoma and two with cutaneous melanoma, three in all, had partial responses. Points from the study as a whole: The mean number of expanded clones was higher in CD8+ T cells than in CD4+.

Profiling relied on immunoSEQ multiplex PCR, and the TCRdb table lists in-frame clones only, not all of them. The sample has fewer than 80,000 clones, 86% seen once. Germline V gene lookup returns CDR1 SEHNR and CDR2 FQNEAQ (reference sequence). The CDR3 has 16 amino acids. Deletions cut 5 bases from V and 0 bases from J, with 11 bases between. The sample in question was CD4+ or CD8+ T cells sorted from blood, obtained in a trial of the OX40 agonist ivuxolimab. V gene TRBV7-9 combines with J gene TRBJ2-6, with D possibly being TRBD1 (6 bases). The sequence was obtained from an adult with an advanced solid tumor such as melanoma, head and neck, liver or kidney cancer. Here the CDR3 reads CASSLGHHSGANVLTF. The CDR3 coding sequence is TGTGCCAGCAGCCTGGGACACCACTCTGGGGCCAACGTCCTGACTTTC.